This is a list of T cell receptor beta chains from one sample in a study of siplizumab effects on memory and regulatory T cells. Clones were sequenced by immunoSEQ multiplex PCR, and TCRdb holds only the in-frame ones, with some missing. The sample includes 70,000 or so clones, over 75% of them seen just once. The source material was Tregs sorted from blood. The receptors were sampled from a human donor in good health. The CDR3 runs from the conserved cysteine through the conserved F or W. D genes are given only for firm matches. Clone size is given for some rows only: seen once, a few or many times, or a class if the clone is expanded.

j_call clone_size d_call v_call cdr3_aa cdr3_nt
TRBJ1-5 . . TRBV5-5 CASSLAWVGQPQHF TGTGCCAGCAGCTTGGCATGGGTTGGGCAGCCCCAGCATTTT
TRBJ1-1 . TRBD1 TRBV6-1 CASSEKNRGAREAFF TGTGCCAGCAGTGAAAAGAACAGGGGGGCCAGAGAAGCTTTCTTT
TRBJ1-5 . . TRBV18 CASSRDRKNSNQPQHF TGTGCCAGCTCCCGGGACCGAAAGAATAGCAATCAGCCCCAGCATTTT
TRBJ2-1 . . TRBV30 CAWSHLLLRGNEQFF TGTGCCTGGAGCCACCTCCTACTCAGGGGAAATGAGCAGTTCTTC
TRBJ1-6 . . TRBV9 CASSKQGAYNSPLHF TGTGCCAGCAGTAAACAGGGCGCCTATAATTCACCCCTCCACTTT
TRBJ2-7 . . TRBV29-1 CSVELFSGEQYF TGCAGCGTTGAGTTGTTTTCAGGGGAGCAGTACTTC
TRBJ2-7 few . TRBV5-1 CASRTGARTYEQYF TGCGCCAGCAGAACCGGCGCCAGAACCTACGAGCAGTACTTC
TRBJ2-2 . TRBD1 TRBV27 CASRDTGTGDTGELFF TGTGCCAGCAGGGACACCGGGACAGGTGACACCGGGGAGCTGTTTTTT
TRBJ1-4 . . TRBV28 CASSSSGRATNEKLFF TGTGCCAGCAGTTCCTCCGGGAGGGCAACTAATGAAAAACTGTTTTTT
TRBJ1-2 . TRBD1 TRBV5-1 CASSYGTGPTLQYGYTF TGCGCCAGCAGCTATGGGACAGGGCCCACTCTACAGTATGGCTACACCTTC
TRBJ2-3 . . TRBV15 CATSTNLLGLADTQYF TGTGCCACCAGCACAAATCTCTTGGGGTTAGCAGATACGCAGTATTTT
TRBJ1-2 . . TRBV5-6 CASRIGGDYGYTF TGTGCCAGCAGGATTGGGGGTGACTATGGCTACACCTTC
TRBJ1-5 . . TRBV4-1 CASSQAALGARSNQPQHF TGCGCCAGCAGCCAAGCGGCTTTGGGGGCAAGAAGCAATCAGCCCCAGCATTTT
TRBJ1-5 medium-sized . TRBV7-8 CASSSDAAYQPQHF TGTGCCAGCAGCTCTGATGCCGCCTATCAGCCCCAGCATTTT
TRBJ1-1 . TRBD1 TRBV11-2 CASSPTDRAVEAFF TGTGCCAGCAGCCCCACGGACAGGGCGGTAGAAGCTTTCTTT
TRBJ2-3 . . TRBV4-3 CASSHADTQYF TGCGCCAGCAGCCATGCAGATACGCAGTATTTT
TRBJ1-6 . . TRBV6-1 CAARLTANSPLHF TGTGCTGCTCGTCTAACAGCAAATTCACCCCTCCACTTT
TRBJ2-7 . . TRBV6-5 CASGTELGQYF TGTGCCAGCGGGACTGAACTTGGGCAGTACTTC
TRBJ1-2 . . TRBV30 CAWSLTERYGYTF TGTGCCTGGAGTCTGACAGAGCGCTATGGCTACACCTTC
TRBJ2-7 few TRBD1 TRBV6-6 CASSYSGTGVLGQYF TGTGCCAGCAGTTACTCCGGGACAGGGGTGCTGGGGCAGTACTTC
TRBJ1-4 . . TRBV6-5 CASTRGGGWEKLFF TGTGCCAGCACCCGGGGTGGAGGTTGGGAAAAACTGTTTTTT
TRBJ1-5 . TRBD1 TRBV6-1 CASSERTGPNQPQHF TGTGCCAGCAGTGAAAGGACAGGGCCCAATCAGCCCCAGCATTTT
TRBJ2-7 . . TRBV10-2 CASSELAILREQYF TGCGCCAGCAGTGAGTTAGCGATACTACGCGAGCAGTACTTC
TRBJ2-1 . TRBD2 TRBV7-9 CASSSPGSGRTFYNEQFF TGTGCCAGCAGCTCTCCGGGTAGCGGGAGGACTTTCTACAATGAGCAGTTCTTC
TRBJ1-5 . TRBD1 TRBV6-1 CASSASGTGGNQPQHF TGTGCCAGCAGTGCCTCTGGGACAGGAGGCAATCAGCCCCAGCATTTT
TRBJ2-7 . TRBD1 TRBV28 CASSLSKRTGGFPYEQYF TGTGCCAGCAGTTTGTCTAAGAGGACAGGGGGATTTCCTTACGAGCAGTACTTC
TRBJ2-2 . TRBD1 TRBV14 CASSHRDRGTGELFF TGTGCCAGCAGCCACCGGGACAGGGGGACCGGGGAGCTGTTTTTT
TRBJ1-2 . . TRBV6-6 CASSHRANYGYTF TGTGCCAGCAGTCACAGGGCTAACTATGGCTACACCTTC
TRBJ2-1 once . TRBV11-3 CASSSLPSYNEQFF TGTGCCAGCAGCTCCCTCCCTTCCTACAATGAGCAGTTCTTC
TRBJ2-1 . TRBD2 TRBV27 CASSTSDLYNEQFF TGTGCCAGCAGCACTAGCGACCTATACAATGAGCAGTTCTTC
TRBJ2-7 . TRBD1 TRBV2 CASSPGQGAREQYF TGTGCCAGCAGTCCTGGACAGGGGGCGCGGGAGCAGTACTTC
TRBJ1-5 . TRBD1 TRBV7-3 CASSLKAGDSYSNQPQHF TGTGCCAGCAGCTTAAAGGCCGGGGACAGCTATAGCAATCAGCCCCAGCATTTT
TRBJ1-5 few . TRBV27 CASSPGESNQPQHF TGTGCCAGTAGCCCTGGGGAAAGCAATCAGCCCCAGCATTTT
TRBJ1-3 few . TRBV29-1 CSVADSYTIYF TGCAGCGTCGCGGACAGTTACACCATATATTTT
TRBJ2-1 . TRBD2 TRBV7-3 CASSPNAPGLAGKLRDEQFF TGTGCCAGCAGCCCAAACGCCCCGGGACTAGCGGGGAAGTTGAGGGATGAGCAGTTCTTC
TRBJ2-5 . TRBD2 TRBV4-1 CASSQDRASGRAETQYF TGCGCCAGCAGCCAAGATAGGGCTAGCGGGAGGGCTGAGACCCAGTACTTC
TRBJ1-1 . . TRBV5-1 CASSLAGGRMGGTEAFF TGCGCCAGCAGCTTGGCTGGTGGCAGGATGGGGGGCACTGAAGCTTTCTTT
TRBJ2-3 . TRBD1 TRBV18 CASSRDRGSDTQYF TGTGCCAGCTCAAGGGACAGGGGGTCAGATACGCAGTATTTT
TRBJ2-5 . . TRBV5-1 CASASGHGGLQETQYF TGCGCCAGCGCCTCGGGGCACGGGGGGCTCCAAGAGACCCAGTACTTC
TRBJ1-1 . . TRBV7-8 CASTSSPGGNTEAFF TGTGCCAGCACCTCAAGCCCAGGAGGGAACACTGAAGCTTTCTTT